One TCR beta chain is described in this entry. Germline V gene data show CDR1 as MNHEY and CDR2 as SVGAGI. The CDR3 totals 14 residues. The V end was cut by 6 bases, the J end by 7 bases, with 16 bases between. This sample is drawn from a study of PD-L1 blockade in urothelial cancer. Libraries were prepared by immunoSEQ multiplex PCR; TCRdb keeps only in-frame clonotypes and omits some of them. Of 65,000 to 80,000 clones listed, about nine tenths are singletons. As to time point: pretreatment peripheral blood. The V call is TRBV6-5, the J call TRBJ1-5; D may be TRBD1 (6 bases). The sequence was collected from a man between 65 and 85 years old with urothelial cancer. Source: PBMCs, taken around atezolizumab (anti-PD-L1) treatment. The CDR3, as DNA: TGTGCCAGCAGCAACGGCGGGGGCAGGCAGCCCCAGCATTTT. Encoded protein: CASSNGGGRQPQHF.